The entry below describes one T cell receptor beta chain. Source study methods: From reference gene primer amplification, estimates of nucleated cell counts were derived. Clones were sequenced by immunoSEQ multiplex PCR, and TCRdb holds only the in-frame ones, with some missing. Clone size and V and J calls were adopted from that table, with D and trimming inferred from the DNA. In the table there are 150,000 to 200,000 clones, approximately 91% of which are singletons. The data derive from a study of blood T cell repertoires in COVID-19. Study background: Some COVID-19 samples were acute and others convalescent; all came from the United States, Italy and Spain. Sample material is recorded as cDNA or gDNA derived from T cells, B-cell-depleted T cells, or PBMCs.

Germline-derived CDR1 and CDR2 are MNHEY and SMNVEV (reference sequence). The trim removed 5 bases at V and 1 base at J, leaving 7 bases unmatched. There are 16 residues in the CDR3. The sequencing input was peripheral blood. This sequence joins TRBV27 and TRBJ2-2; 7 nucleotides agree with TRBD1. This TCR derives from a man in his late teens or twenties with acute or convalescent COVID-19. The CDR3 is CASSPTWTGNTGELFF. In nucleotides, the CDR3 is TGTGCCAGCAGTCCCACGTGGACAGGGAACACCGGGGAGCTGTTTTTT.